The 9 T cell receptor beta chains in this list originate from one sample, sequenced in a study of cytomegalovirus exposure and HLA in healthy donors (dated 2017 in TCRdb). Library construction relied on the immunoSEQ multiplex PCR assay. Sourced from immuneACCESS, this table was stored by TCRdb with only in-frame sequences that have V and J called. A share of the clones is absent; for the studies checked, an unresolved V gene accounts for under half, and the remainder has no known explanation. The sample table records under 250,000 clones; about 89% of these occur just once. Of the sample, 1.1% falls within the top ten clones. Sequences were obtained from PBMCs. All receptors come from a woman aged 18 to 35 in good health and CMV-seronegative.

J is TRBJ1-6 and V is TRBV19; D gene unclear. Trimming shortened V by 6 bases and J by 5 bases, and 14 bases separated the two germline ends. The CDR3 runs 15 residues. CDR1 is LNHDA, CDR2 SQIVND, per germline (reference sequence). CDR3 DNA: TGTGCCAGTAGCCTACAGTACCAAGATAATTCACCCCTCCACTTT. Translating gives CASSLQYQDNSPLHF. The variable domain in full, with the rest retrieved from reference TRBV19 and TRBJ1-6, is DGGITQSPKYLFRKEGQNVTLSCEQNLNHDAMYWYRQDPGQGLRLIYYSQIVNDFQKGDIAEGYSVSREKKESFPLTVTSAQKNPTAFYLCASSLQYQDNSPLHFGNGTRLTVT.

V and J are TRBV27 and TRBJ1-2; D gene uncertain. The germline V and J ends were trimmed by 4 bases and 6 bases, with 18 bases remaining between them. CDR1 MNHEY and CDR2 SMNVEV come from the germline V gene (reference sequence). This CDR3 has 15 amino acids. CDR3 amino acids: CASSYSGGPYDGYTF. CDR3 DNA sequence: TGTGCCAGCAGTTACTCGGGAGGGCCTTATGATGGCTACACCTTC.

The chain recombines TRBV28 with TRBJ1-2; D is ambiguous. CDR1 MDHEN and CDR2 SYDVKM come from the germline V gene. The CDR3 contains 14 residues. V lost 5 bases and J 3 bases, leaving 13 bases between the germline ends. DNA of the CDR3: TGTGCCAGCAGTCCCGAGATCCGGTACTATGGCTACACCTTC. Translating gives CASSPEIRYYGYTF.

This sequence joins TRBV27 and TRBJ2-7, with TRBD2 as a possible D gene (6 bases). In germline, CDR1 is MNHEY, CDR2 SMNVEV (reference sequence). The CDR3 is 14 residues long. V lost 5 bases and J lost 8, with 19 bases in between. Here the CDR3 DNA reads TGTGCCAGCAGTATCCGCGAGGGAGGTATCCAGCAGTACTTC. Its translation: CASSIREGGIQQYF.

The chain couples TRBV11-2 to TRBJ2-7, with 10 bases lining up with TRBD1. CDR3 length equals 12 residues. The germline gives CDR1 SGHAT, CDR2 FQNNGV. V shed 4 bases, J shed 6 bases, and the junction held 0 bases outside the gene matches. The CDR3 spells CASSWDRGEQYF. DNA for the CDR3: TGTGCCAGCAGCTGGGACAGGGGCGAGCAGTACTTC. The whole variable domain, filled in from reference TRBV11-2 and TRBJ2-7, reads EAGVAQSPRYKIIEKRQSVAFWCNPISGHATLYWYQQILGQGPKLLIQFQNNGVVDDSQLPKDRFSAERLKGVDSTLKIQPAKLEDSAVYLCASSWDRGEQYFGPGTRLTVT.

This clone was seen only once. The chain recombines TRBV2 with TRBJ2-2, with 8 bases identical to TRBD1. The CDR3 spans 14 residues. V was clipped by 4 bases and J by 7 bases; unmatched bases: 5. Germline lookup yields CDR1 SNHLY and CDR2 FYNNEI. The CDR3, as DNA: TGTGCCAGCAGTGTTCAGGGGGCTGGCGGGGAGCTGTTTTTT. Its translation: CASSVQGAGGELFF.

The V and J genes are TRBV9 and TRBJ1-2; TRBD1 matches at 9 bases. Per germline, CDR1 SGDLS and CDR2 YYNGEE. V gave up 3 bases and J gave up 4 bases; unmatched junction bases: 10. The CDR3 is 16 residues long. DNA of the CDR3: TGTGCCAGCAGCGAGACCGGGACAGGGAGGGGCTATGGCTACACCTTC. It translates to CASSETGTGRGYGYTF. Full variable domain (missing parts from reference TRBV9 and TRBJ1-2): DSGVTQTPKHLITATGQRVTLRCSPRSGDLSVYWYQQSLDQGLQFLIQYYNGEERAKGNILERFSAQQFPDLHSELNLSSLELGDSALYFCASSETGTGRGYGYTFGSGTRLTVV.

The rearrangement joins TRBV30 to TRBJ2-1; 10 bases line up with TRBD2. The germline gives CDR1 GTSNPN, CDR2 SVGIG (reference sequence). CDR3 size: 15 residues. The trim removed 3 bases at V and 3 bases at J, leaving 5 bases unmatched. The CDR3 is CAWRMTSGFYNEQFF. The CDR3 DNA follows: TGTGCCTGGAGAATGACTAGCGGGTTCTACAATGAGCAGTTCTTC. Supplemented by reference TRBV30 and TRBJ2-1, the full variable domain reads SQTIHQWPATLVQPVGSPLSLECTVEGTSNPNLYWYRQAAGRGLQLLFYSVGIGQISSEVPQNLSASRPQDRQFILSSKKLLLSDSGFYLCAWRMTSGFYNEQFFGPGTRLTVL.

Comments on this clone: Different DNA sequences within this sample yield the same CDR3. The chain uses TRBV7-6 and TRBJ2-7; 7 nucleotides line up with TRBD1. The CDR3 totals 14 residues. Germline CDR1 and CDR2: SGHVS and FNYEAQ. V lost 3 bases to trimming and J lost 0 bases; unmatched junction nucleotides: 2. CDR3 bases: TGTGCCAGCAGCTTCGGGGACAGCTCCTACGAGCAGTACTTC. As protein: CASSFGDSSYEQYF. Combining the CDR3 with reference TRBV7-6 and TRBJ2-7 gives the whole variable domain GAGVSQSPRYKVTKRGQDVALRCDPISGHVSLYWYRQALGQGPEFLTYFNYEAQQDKSGLPNDRFSAERPEGSISTLTIQRTEQRDSAMYRCASSFGDSSYEQYFGPGTRLTVT.